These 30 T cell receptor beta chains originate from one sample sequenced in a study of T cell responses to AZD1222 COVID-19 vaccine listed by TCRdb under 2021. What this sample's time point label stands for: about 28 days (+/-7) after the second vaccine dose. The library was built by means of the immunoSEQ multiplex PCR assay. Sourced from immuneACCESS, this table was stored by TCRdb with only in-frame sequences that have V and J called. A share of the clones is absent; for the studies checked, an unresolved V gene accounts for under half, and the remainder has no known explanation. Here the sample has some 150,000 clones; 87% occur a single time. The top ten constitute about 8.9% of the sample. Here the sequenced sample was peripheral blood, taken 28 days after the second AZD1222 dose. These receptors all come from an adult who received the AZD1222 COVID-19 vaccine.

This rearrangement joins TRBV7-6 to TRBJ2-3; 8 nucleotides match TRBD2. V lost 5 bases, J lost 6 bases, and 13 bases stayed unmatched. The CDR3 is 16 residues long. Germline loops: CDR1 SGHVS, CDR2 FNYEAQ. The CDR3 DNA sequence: TGTGCCAGCAGCCCGTCTGGTAGCGGGAAGGCGGATACGCAGTATTTT. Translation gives CASSPSGSGKADTQYF.

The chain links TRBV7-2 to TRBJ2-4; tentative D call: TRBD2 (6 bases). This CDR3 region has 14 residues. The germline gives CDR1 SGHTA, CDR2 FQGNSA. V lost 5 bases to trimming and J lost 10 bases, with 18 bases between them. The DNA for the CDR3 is TGTGCCAGCAGCCGCCATAGCGGCCCCGGAATTCAGTACTTC. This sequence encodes CASSRHSGPGIQYF.

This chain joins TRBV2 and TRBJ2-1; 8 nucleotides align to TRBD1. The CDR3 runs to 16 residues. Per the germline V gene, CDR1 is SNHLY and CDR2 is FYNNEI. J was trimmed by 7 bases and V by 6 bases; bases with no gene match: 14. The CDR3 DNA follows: TGTGCCAGCAGCGCCACTCTGGACAGGGAATTTAATGAGCAGTTCTTC. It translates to CASSATLDREFNEQFF.

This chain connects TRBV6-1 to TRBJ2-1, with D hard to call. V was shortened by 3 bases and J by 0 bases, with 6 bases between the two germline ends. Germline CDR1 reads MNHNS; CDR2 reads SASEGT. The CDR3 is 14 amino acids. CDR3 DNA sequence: TGTGCCAGCAGTGAGCAGGTCTCCTACAATGAGCAGTTCTTC. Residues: CASSEQVSYNEQFF.

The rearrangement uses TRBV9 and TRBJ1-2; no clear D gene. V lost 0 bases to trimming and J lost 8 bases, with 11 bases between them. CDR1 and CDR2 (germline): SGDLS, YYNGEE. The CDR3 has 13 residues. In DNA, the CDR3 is TGTGCCAGCAGCGTAGCTCTCCCTGGGGGCTACACCTTC. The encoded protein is CASSVALPGGYTF.

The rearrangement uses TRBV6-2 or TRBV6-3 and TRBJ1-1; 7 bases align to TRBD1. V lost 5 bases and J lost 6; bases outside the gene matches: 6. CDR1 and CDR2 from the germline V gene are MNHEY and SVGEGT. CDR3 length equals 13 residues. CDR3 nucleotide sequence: TGTGCCAGCAGTCAGAGACAGGGCGCTGAAGCTTTCTTT. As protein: CASSQRQGAEAFF.

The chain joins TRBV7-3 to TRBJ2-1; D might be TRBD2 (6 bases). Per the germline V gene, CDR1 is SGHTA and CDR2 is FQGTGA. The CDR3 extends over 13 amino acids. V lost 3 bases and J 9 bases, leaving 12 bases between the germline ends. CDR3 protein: CASSFTGTGEQFF. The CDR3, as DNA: TGTGCCAGCAGCTTTACCGGGACTGGTGAGCAGTTCTTC. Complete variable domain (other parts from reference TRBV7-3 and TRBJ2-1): GAGVSQTPSNKVTEKGKYVELRCDPISGHTALYWYRQSLGQGPEFLIYFQGTGAADDSGLPNDRFFAVRPEGSVSTLKIQRTERGDSAVYLCASSFTGTGEQFFGPGTRLTVL.

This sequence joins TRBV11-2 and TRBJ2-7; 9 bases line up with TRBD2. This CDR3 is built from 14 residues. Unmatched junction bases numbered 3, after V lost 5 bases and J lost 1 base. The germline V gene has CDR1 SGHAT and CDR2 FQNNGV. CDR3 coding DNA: TGTGCCAGCAGCGAAACTAGCGGGTCCTACGAGCAGTACTTC. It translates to CASSETSGSYEQYF.

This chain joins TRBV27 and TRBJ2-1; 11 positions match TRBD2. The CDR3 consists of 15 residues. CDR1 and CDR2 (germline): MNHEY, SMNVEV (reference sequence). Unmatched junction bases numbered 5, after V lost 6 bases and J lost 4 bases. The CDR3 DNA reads TGTGCCAGCAGAATACTAGCGGGAGCTTACAATGAGCAGTTCTTC. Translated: CASRILAGAYNEQFF.

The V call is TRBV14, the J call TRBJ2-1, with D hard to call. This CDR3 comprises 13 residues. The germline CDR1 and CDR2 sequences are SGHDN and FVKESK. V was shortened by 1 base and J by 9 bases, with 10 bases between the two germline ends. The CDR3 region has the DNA TGTGCCAGCAGCCAAGCCCGGCAAGGTGAGCAGTTCTTC. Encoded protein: CASSQARQGEQFF.

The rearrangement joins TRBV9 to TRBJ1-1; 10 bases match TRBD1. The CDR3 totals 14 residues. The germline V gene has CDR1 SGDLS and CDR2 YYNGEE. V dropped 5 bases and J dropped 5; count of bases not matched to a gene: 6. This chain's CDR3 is CASSFSGQGTEAFF. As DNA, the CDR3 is TGTGCCAGCAGTTTTTCGGGACAGGGGACTGAAGCTTTCTTT.

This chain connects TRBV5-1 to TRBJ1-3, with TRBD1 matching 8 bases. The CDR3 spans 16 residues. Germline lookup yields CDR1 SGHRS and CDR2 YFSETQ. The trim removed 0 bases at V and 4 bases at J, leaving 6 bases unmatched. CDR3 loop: CASSLAPQGAGNTIYF. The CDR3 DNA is TGCGCCAGCAGCTTGGCCCCGCAGGGGGCAGGAAACACCATATATTTT.

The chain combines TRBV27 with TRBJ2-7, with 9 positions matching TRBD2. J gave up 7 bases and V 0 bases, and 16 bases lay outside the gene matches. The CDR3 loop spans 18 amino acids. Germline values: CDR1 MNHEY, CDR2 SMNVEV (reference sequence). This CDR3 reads CASSLSEGAGGRPGEQYF. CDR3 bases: TGTGCCAGCAGTTTATCGGAAGGAGCGGGAGGTCGCCCGGGGGAGCAGTACTTC.

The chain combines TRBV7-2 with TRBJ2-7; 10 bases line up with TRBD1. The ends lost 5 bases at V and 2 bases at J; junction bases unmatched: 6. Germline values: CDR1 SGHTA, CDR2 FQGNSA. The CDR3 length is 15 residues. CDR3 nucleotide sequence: TGTGCCAGCAGCCGCATCGGGACAGGGGCCTACGAGCAGTACTTC. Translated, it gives CASSRIGTGAYEQYF.

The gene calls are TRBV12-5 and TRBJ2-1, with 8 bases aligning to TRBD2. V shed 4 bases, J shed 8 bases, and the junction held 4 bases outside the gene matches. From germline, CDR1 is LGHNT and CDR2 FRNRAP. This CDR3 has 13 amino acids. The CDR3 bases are TGTGCTAGTGGTTCAAGCGGGAGCCATGAGCAGTTCTTC. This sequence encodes CASGSSGSHEQFF.

In DNA, the CDR3 is TGCGCCAGCAGCTTGGTTCCTGCCCGCGGGGAGACCCAGTACTTC. This translates into CASSLVPARGETQYF. This chain links TRBV5-1 with TRBJ2-5; D may be TRBD2 (5 bases). There are 15 residues in the CDR3. V was clipped by 0 bases and J by 5 bases, with 14 bases between them. Germline CDR1 reads SGHRS; CDR2 reads YFSETQ.

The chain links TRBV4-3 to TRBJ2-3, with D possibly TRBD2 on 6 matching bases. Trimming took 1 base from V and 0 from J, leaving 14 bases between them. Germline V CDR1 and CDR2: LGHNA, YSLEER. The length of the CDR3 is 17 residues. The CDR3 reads CASSQVASGLSTDTQYF. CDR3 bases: TGCGCCAGCAGCCAAGTAGCCAGCGGGCTTAGCACAGATACGCAGTATTTT.

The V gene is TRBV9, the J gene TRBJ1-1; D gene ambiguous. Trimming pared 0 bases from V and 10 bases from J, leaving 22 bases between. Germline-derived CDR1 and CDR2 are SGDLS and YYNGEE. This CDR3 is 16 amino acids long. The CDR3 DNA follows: TGTGCCAGCAGCGTAGCTCAGACCGGGCCCCTTGGCAGAGCTTTCTTT. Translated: CASSVAQTGPLGRAFF. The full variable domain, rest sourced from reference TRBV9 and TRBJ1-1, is DSGVTQTPKHLITATGQRVTLRCSPRSGDLSVYWYQQSLDQGLQFLIQYYNGEERAKGNILERFSAQQFPDLHSELNLSSLELGDSALYFCASSVAQTGPLGRAFFGQGTRLTVV.

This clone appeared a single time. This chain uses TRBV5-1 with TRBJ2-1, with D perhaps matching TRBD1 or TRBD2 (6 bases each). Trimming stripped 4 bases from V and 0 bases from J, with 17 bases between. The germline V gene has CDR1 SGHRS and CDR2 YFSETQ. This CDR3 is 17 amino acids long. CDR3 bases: TGCGCCAGCAGCAAGGACAGTGGAGGGAGCTCCTACAATGAGCAGTTCTTC. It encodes CASSKDSGGSSYNEQFF.

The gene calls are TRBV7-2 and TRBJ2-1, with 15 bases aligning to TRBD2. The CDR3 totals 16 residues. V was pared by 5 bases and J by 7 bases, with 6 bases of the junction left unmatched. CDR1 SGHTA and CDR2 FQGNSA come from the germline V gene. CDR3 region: CASSRGLAGGRNEQFF. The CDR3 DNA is TGTGCCAGCAGCCGGGGACTAGCGGGAGGAAGGAATGAGCAGTTCTTC.

The CDR3: CASSLGKGSSYNSPLHF. DNA for the CDR3: TGTGCCAGCAGCCTAGGGAAGGGTAGCTCCTATAATTCACCCCTCCACTTT. The chain carries TRBV28 and TRBJ1-6; D remains ambiguous. CDR1 is MDHEN, CDR2 SYDVKM, per germline. The CDR3 loop spans 17 amino acids. The V end lost 6 bases, the J end lost 0 bases, and 15 bases lay between the germline ends.

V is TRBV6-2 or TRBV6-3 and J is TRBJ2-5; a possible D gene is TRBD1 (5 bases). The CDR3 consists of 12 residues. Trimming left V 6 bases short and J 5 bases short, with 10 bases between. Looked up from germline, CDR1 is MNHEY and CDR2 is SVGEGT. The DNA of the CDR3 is TGTGCCAGCAGCAGACAGAGGGAGACCCAGTACTTC. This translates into CASSRQRETQYF.

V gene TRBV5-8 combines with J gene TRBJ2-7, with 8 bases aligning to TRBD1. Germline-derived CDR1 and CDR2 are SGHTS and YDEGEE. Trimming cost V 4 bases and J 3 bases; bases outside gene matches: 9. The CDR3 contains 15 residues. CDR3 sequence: CASSRSGTGFYEQYF. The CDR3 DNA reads TGTGCCAGCAGCCGTTCCGGGACAGGCTTCTACGAGCAGTACTTC.

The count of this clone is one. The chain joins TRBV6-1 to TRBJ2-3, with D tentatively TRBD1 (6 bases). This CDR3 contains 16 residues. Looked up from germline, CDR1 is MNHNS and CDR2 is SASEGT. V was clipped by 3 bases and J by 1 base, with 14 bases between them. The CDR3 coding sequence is TGTGCCAGCAGTGACCCCCGCAGGGGTGGCACAGATACGCAGTATTTT. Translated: CASSDPRRGGTDTQYF.

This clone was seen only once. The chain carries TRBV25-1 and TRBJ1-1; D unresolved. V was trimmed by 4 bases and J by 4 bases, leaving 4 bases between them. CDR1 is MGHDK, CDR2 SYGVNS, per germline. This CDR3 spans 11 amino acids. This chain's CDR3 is CASSAVTEAFF. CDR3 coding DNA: TGTGCCAGCAGTGCGGTCACTGAAGCTTTCTTT.

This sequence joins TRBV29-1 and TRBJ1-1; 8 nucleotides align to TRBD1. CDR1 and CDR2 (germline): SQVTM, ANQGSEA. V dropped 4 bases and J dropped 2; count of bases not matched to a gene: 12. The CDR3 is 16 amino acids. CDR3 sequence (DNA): TGCAGCGTTGGCAGGGGGCAGGGAGCAAAAAACACTGAAGCTTTCTTT. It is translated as CSVGRGQGAKNTEAFF.

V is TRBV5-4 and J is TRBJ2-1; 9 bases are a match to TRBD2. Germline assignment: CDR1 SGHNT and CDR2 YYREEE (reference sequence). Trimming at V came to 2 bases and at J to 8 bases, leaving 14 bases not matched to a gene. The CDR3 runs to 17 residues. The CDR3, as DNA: TGTGCCAGCAGCTTTAGGGTAGCGGGAGATGGTTGGGATGAGCAGTTCTTC. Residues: CASSFRVAGDGWDEQFF.

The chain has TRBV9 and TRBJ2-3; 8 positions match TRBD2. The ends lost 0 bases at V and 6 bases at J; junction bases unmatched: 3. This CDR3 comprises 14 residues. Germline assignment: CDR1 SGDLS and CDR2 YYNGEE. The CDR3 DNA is TGTGCCAGCAGCGTAGCGCCGGGAGGGGATACGCAGTATTTT. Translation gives CASSVAPGGDTQYF.

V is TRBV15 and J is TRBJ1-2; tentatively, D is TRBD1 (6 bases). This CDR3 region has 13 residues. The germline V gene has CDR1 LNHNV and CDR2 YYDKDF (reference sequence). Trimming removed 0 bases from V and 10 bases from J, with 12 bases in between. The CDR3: CATSRDLTGVYTF. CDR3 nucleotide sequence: TGTGCCACCAGCAGAGATCTGACAGGCGTCTACACCTTC.

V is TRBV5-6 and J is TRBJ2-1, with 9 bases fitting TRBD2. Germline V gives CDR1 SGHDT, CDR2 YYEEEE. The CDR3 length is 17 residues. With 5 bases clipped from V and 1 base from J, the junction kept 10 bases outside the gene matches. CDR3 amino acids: CASRYRGSGRSYNEQFF. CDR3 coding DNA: TGTGCCAGCAGATATCGTGGCAGCGGGAGGTCCTACAATGAGCAGTTCTTC.